A single sample gave rise to the 18 T cell receptor beta chains below, sequenced in a study of tissue T cells after allogeneic stem cell transplantation. The table came from immunoSEQ multiplex PCR; TCRdb's copy has only in-frame clones and leaves some out. The sample has under 1,500 clones, approximately 80% seen once. The material was blood, obtained at autopsy. Receptors originate from a male patient of 60 years or more with steroid-refractory graft-versus-host disease after an allogeneic stem cell transplant. T cells may partly derive from the graft donor.

The chain joins TRBV28 to TRBJ1-4, with 9 bases that match TRBD1. Trimming at V came to 6 bases and at J to 6 bases, leaving 8 bases not matched to a gene. Germline CDR1 is MDHEN and CDR2 is SYDVKM. CDR3 length equals 15 residues. CDR3 coding DNA: TGTGCCAGCAGAGACCGGGACAGGGACTATGAAAAACTGTTTTTT. Translation gives CASRDRDRDYEKLFF.

The chain employs TRBV6-6 and TRBJ2-3; 8 bases are shared with TRBD2. Germline values: CDR1 MNHNY, CDR2 SVGAGI (reference sequence). This CDR3 region has 16 residues. V shed 2 bases and J 2 bases; nucleotides not matched to a gene: 6. The CDR3 DNA follows: TGTGCCAGCAGTTACCGTGCGGGGGGCCCCACAGATACGCAGTATTTT. Protein: CASSYRAGGPTDTQYF.

The chain is built from TRBV5-1 and TRBJ2-5, with 9 bases identical to TRBD2. V was clipped by 0 bases and J by 2 bases; unmatched bases: 5. CDR1 is SGHRS, CDR2 YFSETQ, per germline. This CDR3 is 16 amino acids long. CDR3 nucleotides: TGCGCCAGCAGCTTGGACGCGGGGGGGCTACAAGAGACCCAGTACTTC. It yields the protein CASSLDAGGLQETQYF. Filled out from reference TRBV5-1 and TRBJ2-5, the complete variable domain reads KAGVTQTPRYLIKTRGQQVTLSCSPISGHRSVSWYQQTPGQGLQFLFEYFSETQRNKGNFPGRFSGRQFSNSRSEMNVSTLELGDSALYLCASSLDAGGLQETQYFGPGTRLLVL.

The chain is built from TRBV6-5 and TRBJ2-7, with D perhaps TRBD1 or TRBD2 (5 bases each). The CDR3 has 15 amino acids. The V end was cut by 0 bases, the J end by 3 bases, with 12 bases between. CDR1 is MNHEY, CDR2 SVGAGI, per germline. CDR3 loop: CASSYSLGRRYEQYF. The DNA of the CDR3 is TGTGCCAGCAGTTACTCGCTGGGACGACGCTACGAGCAGTACTTC.

The rearrangement joins TRBV6-1 to TRBJ2-7; 7 bases match TRBD1. V lost 1 base, J lost 0 bases, and 0 bases stayed unmatched. Germline V gene lookup returns CDR1 MNHNS and CDR2 SASEGT. The CDR3 spans 14 residues. The CDR3 sequence: CASSEGDSSYEQYF. CDR3 nucleotides: TGTGCCAGCAGTGAAGGGGACAGCTCCTACGAGCAGTACTTC.

The rearrangement links TRBV2 to TRBJ1-2; D uncertain. CDR3 size: 12 residues. The V end was cut by 11 bases, the J end by 5 bases, with 15 bases between. Germline loops: CDR1 SNHLY, CDR2 FYNNEI. The CDR3 nucleotides read TGTGCCTCAGCAACCGGGGAATATGGCTACACCTTC. This sequence encodes CASATGEYGYTF.

This chain uses TRBV5-4 with TRBJ2-2; 8 nucleotides line up with TRBD1. CDR1 and CDR2 (germline): SGHNT, YYREEE (reference sequence). The CDR3 length is 15 residues. J gave up 4 bases and V 0 bases, and 2 bases lay outside the gene matches. CDR3 protein: CASSLGTGLTGELFF. The CDR3 coding sequence is TGTGCCAGCAGCTTGGGGACAGGGCTCACCGGGGAGCTGTTTTTT.

The V call is TRBV7-9, the J call TRBJ1-6, with a possible D match to TRBD1 (5 bases). CDR1 SEHNR and CDR2 FQNEAQ come from the germline V gene (reference sequence). Trimming pared 3 bases from V and 9 bases from J, leaving 12 bases between. The length of the CDR3 is 14 residues. The CDR3 protein is CASSLEGISSPLHF. The CDR3 DNA sequence: TGTGCCAGCAGCTTGGAGGGGATTAGTTCACCCCTCCACTTT. Drawing the rest from reference TRBV7-9 and TRBJ1-6, the complete variable domain is DTGVSQNPRHKITKRGQNVTFRCDPISEHNRLYWYRQTLGQGPEFLTYFQNEAQLEKSRLLSDRFSAERPKGSFSTLEIQRTEQGDSAMYLCASSLEGISSPLHFGNGTRLTVT.

This clone was detected only once. The chain employs TRBV7-2 and TRBJ1-4; 7 nucleotides align to TRBD1. Germline V gene sequence: CDR1 SGHTA, CDR2 FQGNSA. V shed 5 bases and J 7 bases; nucleotides not matched to a gene: 13. The CDR3 length is 16 residues. The CDR3 region is CASSRGLGGSGEKLFF. The CDR3 nucleotides are TGTGCCAGCAGCCGGGGGCTAGGGGGCTCCGGTGAAAAACTGTTTTTT.

J is TRBJ1-2 and V is TRBV5-6; no clear D. CDR1 is SGHDT, CDR2 YYEEEE, per germline. The CDR3 sequence is 11 residues long. V lost 5 bases to trimming and J lost 8 bases, with 10 bases between them. CDR3 region: CASRYTRGYTF. The CDR3 nucleotides are TGTGCCAGCAGATACACGAGGGGCTACACCTTC.

This chain connects TRBV5-5 to TRBJ2-7; D is possibly TRBD1 or TRBD2 (6 bases each). Trimming cost V 4 bases and J 7 bases, with 18 bases left between them. CDR3 length: 14 amino acids. Germline V CDR1 and CDR2: SGHKS, YYEKEE (reference sequence). CDR3 nucleotides: TGTGCCAGCAGCCGCGGACAGTCGGAGGGGGAGCAGTACTTC. This codes for CASSRGQSEGEQYF.

The chain combines TRBV9 with TRBJ2-1, with a tentative D call TRBD2 (5 bases). The CDR3 loop spans 17 amino acids. Between the trimmed V and J ends, which lost 4 bases and 0 bases, there was a span of 17 bases. In germline, CDR1 is SGDLS, CDR2 YYNGEE. The chain's CDR3 is CASSPGIEGLSYNEQFF. The CDR3 coding sequence is TGTGCCAGCAGCCCCGGGATCGAGGGCCTCTCCTACAATGAGCAGTTCTTC.

This sequence joins TRBV6-1 and TRBJ2-3; no clear D gene. Germline CDR1 reads MNHNS; CDR2 reads SASEGT. With 0 bases removed from V and 5 bases from J, the gap between germline ends came to 3 bases. This CDR3 has 12 amino acids. CDR3 region: CASSEAGDTQYF. CDR3 sequence (DNA): TGTGCCAGCAGTGAAGCTGGAGATACGCAGTATTTT.

The gene calls are TRBV7-7 and TRBJ2-7, with a weak D call TRBD1 (5 bases). The CDR3 runs 13 residues. Trimming removed 6 bases from V and 7 bases from J, with 16 bases in between. Germline lookup yields CDR1 SSHAT and CDR2 FNYEAQ (reference sequence). The CDR3 DNA follows: TGTGCCAGCAGAGGATCAGGGTCGAGGGAGCAGTACTTC. Amino acid sequence: CASRGSGSREQYF.

The gene calls are TRBV6-5 and TRBJ1-6; unclear D gene. Trimming left V 2 bases short and J 7 bases short, with 9 bases between. Germline V gives CDR1 MNHEY, CDR2 SVGAGI. This CDR3 contains 14 residues. CDR3 bases: TGTGCCAGCAGTTACGGGGAGTTAAATTCACCCCTCCACTTT. Translation: CASSYGELNSPLHF.

CDR3 sequence reads: CASSFGQGRNTIYF. CDR3 coding DNA: TGTGCCAGCAGTTTTGGCCAGGGACGAAACACCATATATTTT. The rearrangement uses TRBV28 and TRBJ1-3; tentatively, D is TRBD1 (5 bases). Germline CDR1 MDHEN, CDR2 SYDVKM. V dropped 3 bases and J dropped 5 bases, with 11 bases sitting between them. The CDR3 is made up of 14 amino acids.

The chain has TRBV19 and TRBJ1-2; D remains ambiguous. The CDR3 loop spans 11 amino acids. The V gene's germline CDR1 is LNHDA and CDR2 SQIVND (reference sequence). Trimming took off 3 bases at V and 8 bases at J, with 7 bases between the two ends. This CDR3 reads CASSIQVGYTF. CDR3 nucleotide sequence: TGTGCCAGTAGTATTCAGGTCGGCTACACCTTC.

This clone was seen just once. The chain has TRBV4-1 and TRBJ1-1; 9 nucleotides align to TRBD1. The CDR3 contains 15 residues. Germline V gene sequence: CDR1 MGHRA, CDR2 YSYEKL. With 3 bases clipped from V and 1 base from J, the junction kept 3 bases outside the gene matches. The CDR3 here is CASSQSQGANTEAFF. For the CDR3, the DNA is TGCGCCAGCAGCCAGTCACAGGGGGCGAACACTGAAGCTTTCTTT.